What follows is one TCR beta chain and its context. TCRdb reprocessed the 5' RACE reads and stores each CDR3 protein as one record, lacking DNA. There are 300,000 to 400,000 distinct CDR3 sequences in the sample, with over 2% held by the top ten. The source of the sample is a study of monozygotic twins with inflammatory bowel disease. The germline gives CDR1 SGHAT, CDR2 FQNNGV. The CDR3 loop spans 19 amino acids. This sequence joins TRBV11-2 and TRBJ2-4. This sequence originates from a human donor with ulcerative colitis or Crohn's disease, or a healthy co-twin of an affected twin (not recorded which). Sequencing was performed on blood. The CDR3 loop reads CASSLDHGVEFLAKNIQYF.